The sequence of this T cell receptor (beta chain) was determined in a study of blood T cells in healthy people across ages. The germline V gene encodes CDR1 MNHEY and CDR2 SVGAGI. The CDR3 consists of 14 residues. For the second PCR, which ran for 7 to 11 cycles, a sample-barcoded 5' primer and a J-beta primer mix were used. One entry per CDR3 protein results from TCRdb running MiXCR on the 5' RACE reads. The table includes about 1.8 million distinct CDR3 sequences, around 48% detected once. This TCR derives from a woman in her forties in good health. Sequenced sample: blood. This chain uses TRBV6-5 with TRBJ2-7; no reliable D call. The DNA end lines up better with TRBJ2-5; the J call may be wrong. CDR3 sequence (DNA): TGTGCCAGCAGTTACACCGGGCTCGGGGAGACCCAGTACTTC. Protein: CASSYTGLGETQYF.